These 13 T cell receptor beta chains were all obtained from the same sample, sequenced in a study of tumor-infiltrating lymphocytes in primary liver carcinoma. A primer in the constant region served to generate TCR beta cDNA from roughly 550 ng of total RNA. ARM-PCR was slightly modified, and three nested multiplex PCR rounds with it gave rise to the TCR beta libraries. The first two PCR rounds used TRBV1-TRBV30 forward primers with a C-beta reverse primer, about 10 cycles each. MiXCR was run by TCRdb on the multiplex PCR reads, yielding one entry per CDR3 protein. The sample lists 95,000 to 100,000 distinct CDR3 sequences; around two thirds were seen once. Unsorted bulk tissue, roughly 20-34 mg of it, served as the source for co-extraction of RNA and DNA. The sequencing sample was made of liver tumor tissue from sampling region 2. Subset in this sample: tumor region T2, inferior pole. The receptors come from a woman aged 60-75 years with primary liver carcinoma and hepatitis B virus infection.

This clonotype was detected ten times or more. The chain recombines TRBV4-1 with TRBJ2-2; 9 positions agree with TRBD1. CDR1 MGHRA and CDR2 YSYEKL come from the germline V gene. This CDR3 contains 16 residues. V was pared by 0 bases and J by 6 bases, with 5 bases of the junction left unmatched. DNA of the CDR3: TGCGCCAGCAGCCAAGAAGCGGGACAGGGCGCCGGGGAGCTGTTTTTT. Encoded protein: CASSQEAGQGAGELFF.

CDR3 bases: TGTGCCAGCAGTTCCTGGACGATAATCGATGCGGAGACCCAGTACTTC. Protein product: CASSSWTIIDAETQYF. The V call is TRBV28, the J call TRBJ2-5, with unresolved D. V lost 4 bases and J 5 bases, leaving 20 bases between the germline ends. Looked up from germline, CDR1 is MDHEN and CDR2 is SYDVKM. There are 16 residues in the CDR3. Complete variable domain (other parts from reference TRBV28 and TRBJ2-5): DVKVTQSSRYLVKRTGEKVFLECVQDMDHENMFWYRQDPGLGLRLIYFSYDVKMKEKGDIPEGYSVSREKKERFSLILESASTNQTSMYLCASSSWTIIDAETQYFGPGTRLLVL.

Concerning this clonotype itself: Germline and junction disagree at one end, which may indicate a read error. The chain recombines TRBV5-4 with TRBJ2-2, with 7 nucleotides matching TRBD2. Germline loops: CDR1 SGHNT, CDR2 YYREEE (reference sequence). The CDR3 length is 15 residues. For the CDR3, the DNA is TGTGCCATCAGCCGGGGCGGGAGAGGGACCGGGGAGCTGTTTTTT. Its translation: CAISRGGRGTGELFF.

V and J are TRBV11-2 and TRBJ2-1; unclear D gene. The CDR3 sequence is 16 residues long. CDR1 and CDR2 from the germline V gene are SGHAT and FQNNGV. Trimming took off 9 bases at V and 15 bases at J, with 33 bases between the two ends. The CDR3 sequence: CARSIVEAPTYNELFF. CDR3 nucleotide sequence: TGTGCCAGAAGCATAGTAGAGGCCCCTACCTACAATGAACTGTTCTTC.

This clonotype has a handful of counts. With a much larger clone just one base away, this may be a read error. The genes are TRBV6-5 and TRBJ1-2; D not certain. Germline lookup yields CDR1 MNHEY and CDR2 SVGAGI. The length of the CDR3 is 13 residues. V shed 3 bases and J shed 1 base, with 6 bases lying between them. The CDR3 bases are TGTGCCAGCAGTTATGCAAGTAACTATGGCTACACCTTC. Protein product: CASSYASNYGYTF.

Comment on this clonotype: The CDR3 end shows no conserved phenylalanine or tryptophan, and so a read error is likely. J is TRBJ2-4 and V is TRBV11-2; maybe TRBD1 (6 bases). Germline V gene sequence: CDR1 SGHAT, CDR2 FQNNGV. V dropped 0 bases and J dropped 11 bases, with 17 bases sitting between them. The CDR3 is 15 residues long. For the CDR3, the DNA is TGTGCCAGCAGCTTAGATGCTTGGGGGCGCGACGTTCAGTACCTC. Amino acids: CASSLDAWGRDVQYL.

Concerning this clonotype: This may stem from a read error, because a much larger clone lies one nucleotide away. The gene calls are TRBV5-7 and TRBJ2-6, with TRBD1 matching over 9 bases. TRBV5-7 has ORF status, its function being uncertain. Unmatched junction bases numbered 9, after V lost 2 bases and J lost 3 bases. This CDR3 has 18 residues. The CDR3 nucleotides are TGTGCCAGCAGCTTCGTCGGGACAGGGACAGATGGGGCCAACGTCCTGACTTTC. As protein: CASSFVGTGTDGANVLTF.

The chain uses TRBV29-1 and TRBJ1-1; weak D call: TRBD1 (6 bases). Germline CDR1 and CDR2: SQVTM and ANQGSEA. Trimming shortened V by 5 bases and J by 1 base, and 14 bases separated the two germline ends. This CDR3 comprises 14 residues. CDR3 loop: CSVMSGQQNTEAFF. In DNA form, the CDR3 reads TGCAGCGTTATGTCGGGACAACAGAACACTGAAGCTTTCTTT. Filled out from reference TRBV29-1 and TRBJ1-1, the complete variable domain reads SAVISQKPSRDICQRGTSLTIQCQVDSQVTMMFWYRQQPGQSLTLIATANQGSEATYESGFVIDKFPISRPNLTFSTLTVSNMSPEDSSIYLCSVMSGQQNTEAFFGQGTRLTVV.

Comment on this clonotype: This is likely a read error, given that the CDR3 carries no conserved phenylalanine or tryptophan at its end. The chain employs TRBV11-2 and TRBJ2-1; D assignment may be TRBD1 or TRBD2 (5 bases each). This CDR3 comprises 14 residues. Germline V gives CDR1 SGHAT, CDR2 FQNNGV. DNA of the CDR3: TGTGTCAGCAGCTTGGGAACCGGGACGGGAGAGCAGTTCTCC. It encodes CVSSLGTGTGEQFS.

As to this clonotype: Relative to the germline gene, one junction end is altered; a read error may explain this. The DNA of the CDR3 is TGTGCCACGGGACTAGCGGTAGGGCTAGGTCGCAATGATCAGTTCTTC. Amino acids: CATGLAVGLGRNDQFF. V is TRBV10-3 and J is TRBJ2-1; TRBD2 matches at 11 bases. The CDR3 is 16 residues long. The germline V gene encodes CDR1 ENHRY and CDR2 SYGVKD.

The chain links TRBV11-2 to TRBJ1-1; TRBD1 might be the D (5 bases). The CDR3 runs 11 residues. The V gene's germline CDR1 is SGHAT and CDR2 FQNNGV. Trimming cost V 8 bases and J 6 bases, with 10 bases left between them. In DNA form, the CDR3 reads TGTGCCAGCTCTAAACAGGCTGAAGCTTTCTTT. Amino acid sequence: CASSKQAEAFF.

CDR3 nucleotide sequence: TGCAGTGCTAGAGACAGGACGGGAGAACCTAAAGAGACCCAGTACTTC. It codes for CSARDRTGEPKETQYF. This chain connects TRBV20-1 to TRBJ2-5, with D possibly being TRBD2 (6 bases). The germline gives CDR1 DFQATT, CDR2 SNEGSKA (reference sequence). The V gene lost 0 bases and the J gene lost 3 bases, with 17 bases spanning the gap. The CDR3 totals 16 residues.

A remark on this clonotype: Sequence at one end of the junction differs from germline and may be a read error. V is TRBV12-5 and J is TRBJ1-2; D gene uncertain. There are 16 residues in the CDR3. CDR1 is LGHNT and CDR2 is FRNRAP in the germline V gene. The CDR3 DNA reads as TGTGTTAGTGGTTTGGCACCCACGGATTCGGTGTGGGGCTACACCTTC. It specifies CVSGLAPTDSVWGYTF.